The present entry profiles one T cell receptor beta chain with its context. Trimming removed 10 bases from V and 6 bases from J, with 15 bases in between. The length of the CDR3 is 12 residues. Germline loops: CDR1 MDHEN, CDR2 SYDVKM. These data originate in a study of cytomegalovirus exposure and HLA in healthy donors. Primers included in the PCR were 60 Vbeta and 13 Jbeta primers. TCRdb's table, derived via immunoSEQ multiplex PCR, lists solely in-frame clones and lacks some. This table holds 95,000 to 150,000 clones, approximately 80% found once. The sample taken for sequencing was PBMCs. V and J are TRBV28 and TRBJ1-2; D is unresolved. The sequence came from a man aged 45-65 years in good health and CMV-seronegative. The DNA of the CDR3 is TGTGCCACACTAGTTAGGGTAGATGGCTACACCTTC. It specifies CATLVRVDGYTF.